Listed below are T cell receptor beta chains from one sample, sequenced in a study of T-cell memory formation after mild COVID-19. TCRdb reanalysed the 5' RACE reads using MiXCR and keeps one entry per CDR3 protein. The data contain 400,000 to 500,000 distinct CDR3 sequences, around 24% of them seen just once; the ten biggest clones take up around 9%. Sequenced: PBMCs or a T cell subset sorted from them (not recorded which). The receptors stem from an adult woman who had mild COVID-19 (a few samples of this study predate the infection). Cell type and time point are not known. The CDR3 runs from the conserved cysteine through the conserved F or W. The D gene is left open where the match is weak. Clone size is stated in some rows and not others, as once, few, many or a class when expanded.

j_gene | abundance | v_gene | d_gene | CDR3nt | CDR3aa
TRBJ2-7 | few | TRBV4-2 | - | TGTGCCAGCAGCCAAGAGCCCAGCGGAGGCTACGAGCAGTACTTC | CASSQEPSGGYEQYF
TRBJ2-3 | - | TRBV7-2 | - | TGTGCCAGCAGCTTAACCGTAGCGGACCGCACAGATACGCAGTATTTT | CASSLTVADRTDTQYF
TRBJ2-2 | - | TRBV4-1 | TRBD2 | TGCGCCAGCAGCTGGACTAGTTCGACCGGGGAGCTGTTTTTT | CASSWTSSTGELFF
TRBJ2-3 | - | TRBV20-1 | TRBD2 | TGCAGTGCTAGAGATCGGACTAGCGGGAGTAGGGCAGATACGCAGTATTTT | CSARDRTSGSRADTQYF
TRBJ2-2 | few | TRBV7-7 | - | TGTGCCAGCATGGAGGGGGGAAACACCGGGGAGCTGTTTTTT | CASMEGGNTGELFF
TRBJ1-6 | - | TRBV7-8 | TRBD1 | TGTGCCAGCAGCTCGACGACAGGGGTACTATCACCCCTCCACTTT | CASSSTTGVLSPLHF
TRBJ2-1 | many | TRBV7-2 | - | TGTGCCAGCAGCACGACTAGTTCCGCCCCATCTGGGCAGTTCTTC | CASSTTSSAPSGQFF
TRBJ2-3 | many | TRBV6-4 | TRBD2 | TGTGCCAGCAGTGACCGGCGGGGGGGCACAGATACGCAGTATTTT | CASSDRRGGTDTQYF
TRBJ2-7 | few | TRBV6-5 | - | TGTGCCAGCAGCCAACTCGGACAGACAATTACCTACGAGCAGTACTTC | CASSQLGQTITYEQYF
TRBJ1-4 | - | TRBV6-1 | - | TGTGCCAGCAGTGAAGTGGGGTTTGAAAAACTGTTTTTT | CASSEVGFEKLFF
TRBJ1-4 | once | TRBV5-1 | - | TGCGCCAGCAGCTGGCAGGGGTCGGCTAATGAAAAACTGTTTTTT | CASSWQGSANEKLFF
TRBJ2-1 | - | TRBV7-6 | - | TGTGCCAGCAGCCCGCGACAGGATCCCGACTTCCTCTACAATGAGCAGTTCTTC | CASSPRQDPDFLYNEQFF
TRBJ1-2 | once | TRBV30 | - | TGTGCCCTGCGTATCAACTATGGCTACACCTTC | CALRINYGYTF
TRBJ2-6 | - | TRBV23-1 | - | TGCGTCCGGCGGTCTTGCATTGGTGGGGCCAACGTCCTGACTTTC | CVRRSCIGGANVLTF
TRBJ1-4 | many | TRBV5-1 | - | TGCGCCAGCAGCATGACAGTCCCCCGGGGCGAAAAACTGTTTTTT | CASSMTVPRGEKLFF
TRBJ1-2 | once | TRBV7-2 | TRBD1 | TGTGCCAGCAGCTTAGCGGGGACAGGGAATGGCTACACCTTC | CASSLAGTGNGYTF
TRBJ2-2 | many | TRBV7-9 | TRBD2 | TGTGCCAGCAGCTCCGGACTAGCGGGGGCCCCGGGCACCGGGGAGCTGTTTTTT | CASSSGLAGAPGTGELFF
TRBJ2-3 | few | TRBV5-1 | TRBD2 | TGCGCCAGCAGCCCAGGACTAGTCCTAGGGACAGATACGCAGTATTTT | CASSPGLVLGTDTQYF
TRBJ2-1 | - | TRBV11-2 | - | TGTGCCAGCAGCTTAGGGCCCCTAGCGCCGCCCTACAATGAGCAGTTCTTC | CASSLGPLAPPYNEQFF
TRBJ2-3 | - | TRBV24-1 | - | TGTGCCACCAGTGATGGGGCCCCAGATACGCAGTATTTT | CATSDGAPDTQYF
TRBJ2-7 | few | TRBV18 | TRBD1 | TGTGCCAGCTCACCACCCGACAGGGAATCCTACGAGCAGTACTTC | CASSPPDRESYEQYF
TRBJ2-7 | - | TRBV7-9 | TRBD1 | TGTGCCAGCAGCTACCGGGACAGGGTCTACGAGCAGTACTTC | CASSYRDRVYEQYF
TRBJ2-7 | - | TRBV7-6 | - | TGTGCCAGCAGCTTAGCGACGGGACACATATACGAGCAGTACTTC | CASSLATGHIYEQYF
TRBJ1-2 | few | TRBV10-1 | - | TGCGCCAGCAGTGAGTCCACAGGGATGACCTATGGCTACACCTTC | CASSESTGMTYGYTF
TRBJ2-3 | - | TRBV29-1 | TRBD2 | TGCAGCGTAGCTCTAGGACTAGCGGGAGACACAGATACGCAGTATTTT | CSVALGLAGDTDTQYF
TRBJ2-2 | few | TRBV4-1 | TRBD1 | TGCGCCAGCAGCCAAGCCCGGGTTGGGACAGGGGACACCGGGGAGCTGTTTTTT | CASSQARVGTGDTGELFF
TRBJ1-6 | - | TRBV7-6 | - | TGTGCCAGCAGCTTAAACAGGGCCTCCTATAATTCACCCCTCCACTTT | CASSLNRASYNSPLHF
TRBJ2-4 | few | TRBV7-8 | - | TGTGCCAGCAGCTTATCGCCGGAACAGGACGTAGGATACATTCAGTACTTC | CASSLSPEQDVGYIQYF
TRBJ1-1 | few | TRBV5-1 | - | TGCGCCAGCAGAGGTGCGGCGGAGACTGAAGCTTTCTTT | CASRGAAETEAFF
TRBJ1-5 | few | TRBV4-1 | - | TGCGCCAGCAGCCAAGGACAGGTTGGAGCCAATCAGCCCCAGCATTTT | CASSQGQVGANQPQHF
TRBJ2-1 | few | TRBV5-1 | TRBD1 | TGCGCCAGCAGCCTCGGACTGGGACAGATCAACAATGAGCAGTTCTTC | CASSLGLGQINNEQFF
TRBJ1-5 | - | TRBV5-1 | - | TGCGCCAGGCCCTCTAGGACAGAACCCAATCAGCCCCAGCATTTT | CARPSRTEPNQPQHF
TRBJ1-4 | few | TRBV4-1 | TRBD1 | TGCGCCAGCAGCCAAGAGGGGACAGGGACCGAAAAACTGTTTTTT | CASSQEGTGTEKLFF
TRBJ2-7 | few | TRBV20-1 | - | TGCAGTGCTAGAAGCGGAGGCAAGTCCTACGAGCAGTACTTC | CSARSGGKSYEQYF
TRBJ2-2 | few | TRBV7-9 | TRBD2 | TGTGCCAGCAGTCAACTAGCGGTACTCACCGGGGAGCTGTTTTTT | CASSQLAVLTGELFF
TRBJ1-5 | - | TRBV6-1 | - | TGTGCCAGCAGTGTGGGCCAACAGCCCCAGCATTTT | CASSVGQQPQHF
TRBJ2-6 | - | TRBV7-2 | - | TGTGCCAGCAGCAAAGGAACGACAGGCTACTCTGGGGCCAACGTCCTGACTTTC | CASSKGTTGYSGANVLTF
TRBJ2-5 | few | TRBV7-3 | TRBD2 | TGTGCCAGCAGCCGGGAGGTCCAAGAGACCCAGTACTTC | CASSREVQETQYF
TRBJ1-2 | few | TRBV11-2 | - | TGTGCCAGCAGCTACCAGAGAGGCTACACCTTC | CASSYQRGYTF
TRBJ2-7 | - | TRBV5-1 | - | TGCGCCAGCAGCTTGGGGGCAGGGGCAGGGTACGAGCAGTACTTC | CASSLGAGAGYEQYF
TRBJ2-3 | - | TRBV20-1 | - | TGCAGTGCTAGAAGGTCAGGGGCTAGCACAGATACGCAGTATTTT | CSARRSGASTDTQYF
TRBJ1-2 | few | TRBV5-6 | - | TGTGCCAGCAGCTTGGAATCCGGGGGGATCAATGGCTACACCTTC | CASSLESGGINGYTF
TRBJ2-3 | few | TRBV7-3 | TRBD2 | TGTGCCAGCAGCTTCGGACTAGCGGGGGGGCCGGGTACGCAGTATTTT | CASSFGLAGGPGTQYF
TRBJ2-1 | - | TRBV3-1 | - | TGTGCCAGCAGCCACCTTGGGGCCTATGAGCAGTTCTTC | CASSHLGAYEQFF
TRBJ2-3 | - | TRBV6-2/TRBV6-3 | - | TGTGCCAGCAGTTCCCTCCCATGGGGGAAAGATACGCAGTATTTT | CASSSLPWGKDTQYF
TRBJ1-1 | - | TRBV28 | - | TGTGCCAGCAGTCCGGACCCCGGGATATGGGCTTTCTTT | CASSPDPGIWAFF
TRBJ1-1 | few | TRBV5-1 | - | TGCGCCAGCAGCCCAACCGGACCTGACACTGAAGCTTTCTTT | CASSPTGPDTEAFF
TRBJ2-5 | few | TRBV3-1 | TRBD2 | TGTGCCAGCAGCCAAGACGGACTAGCGGGGCGCGTGTACTTC | CASSQDGLAGRVYF
TRBJ2-1 | - | TRBV7-9 | TRBD2 | TGTGCCAGCAGCTTGGGACTAGTGCAGTTCTTC | CASSLGLVQFF
TRBJ1-2 | few | TRBV12-3/TRBV12-4 | - | TGTGCCAGCAGTTTAGCGCTAAAGGGCTACACCTTC | CASSLALKGYTF
TRBJ1-5 | - | TRBV6-5 | - | TGTGCCAGCAGTCCCAGGGTTTCCAATCAGCCCCAGCATTTT | CASSPRVSNQPQHF
TRBJ1-1 | few | TRBV6-5 | TRBD1 | TGTGCCAGCAGTTACCAGGGGGCAGGGAGAAGGACTGAAGCTTTCTTT | CASSYQGAGRRTEAFF
TRBJ2-5 | few | TRBV7-2 | - | TGTGCCAGCAGCCGGCTCCTCGGGACGTCCAGTCAAGAGACCCAGTACTTC | CASSRLLGTSSQETQYF
TRBJ1-3 | - | TRBV7-2 | - | TGTGCCAGCAGCTTAGGTTCGGGTCGGAACGGACTAAACACCATATATTTT | CASSLGSGRNGLNTIYF
TRBJ2-7 | - | TRBV7-3 | TRBD2 | TGTGCCAGCAGCTTAGTGGGAGGGCACTACGAGCAGTACTTC | CASSLVGGHYEQYF
TRBJ2-6 | few | TRBV5-1 | - | TGCGCCAGCAGCCCGCAAGGGGGGTCCGGGGCCAACGTCCTGACTTTC | CASSPQGGSGANVLTF
TRBJ2-1 | few | TRBV5-1 | TRBD2 | TGCGCCAGCAGCTTGACTAGCGGGGTATCCTACAATGAGCAGTTCTTC | CASSLTSGVSYNEQFF
TRBJ2-7 | - | TRBV10-3 | TRBD1 | TGTGCCATCGGACAGGGTGACGAGCAGTACTTC | CAIGQGDEQYF
TRBJ1-3 | few | TRBV12-3/TRBV12-4 | - | TGTGCCAGCAGTTTGTGGACGGGAGGAAACACCATATATTTT | CASSLWTGGNTIYF
TRBJ2-3 | - | TRBV6-6 | - | TGTGCCAGCAGTTCACGAGGAAGTGAAGGAGATACGCAGTATTTT | CASSSRGSEGDTQYF